This entry lists 8 T cell receptor beta chains sequenced from one sample in a study of OX40 agonist ivuxolimab in advanced cancers. Profiling relied on immunoSEQ multiplex PCR, and the TCRdb table lists in-frame clones only, not all of them. The repertoire holds approximately 82,000 clones, with 80% to 90% as singletons. Sequencing used CD4+ or CD8+ T cells sorted from blood, obtained in a trial of the OX40 agonist ivuxolimab. Source of these receptors: an adult with an advanced solid tumor such as melanoma, head and neck, liver or kidney cancer.

The count of this clone is one. The chain is built from TRBV28 and TRBJ2-7; 11 nucleotides agree with TRBD2. Germline V gives CDR1 MDHEN, CDR2 SYDVKM. J lost 5 bases, V lost 2 bases, and 2 bases had no gene match. The CDR3 extends over 14 amino acids. The CDR3 nucleotides are TGTGCCAGCAGTTTACGGGGACTAGCGGACGAGCAGTACTTC. It translates to CASSLRGLADEQYF.

This chain uses TRBV11-2 with TRBJ1-1; perhaps TRBD1 as D (6 bases). Deletions cut 5 bases from V and 11 bases from J, with 24 bases between. The CDR3 length is 15 residues. Germline V CDR1 and CDR2: SGHAT, FQNNGV. The CDR3 loop is CASSPESYRARIAFF. The CDR3, as DNA: TGTGCCAGCAGCCCTGAGTCCTACAGGGCCCGAATCGCTTTCTTT.

V usage is TRBV28 and J usage is TRBJ2-1; 11 positions agree with TRBD1. The length of the CDR3 is 14 residues. V dropped 10 bases and J dropped 8; count of bases not matched to a gene: 10. Germline V gives CDR1 MDHEN, CDR2 SYDVKM. CDR3 residues: CATKGTGGYDEQFF. CDR3 coding DNA: TGTGCCACCAAAGGGACAGGGGGATACGATGAGCAGTTCTTC.

The chain carries TRBV14 and TRBJ2-5; 9 positions match TRBD1. The length of the CDR3 is 16 residues. V was clipped by 4 bases and J by 4 bases; unmatched bases: 10. Germline loops: CDR1 SGHDN, CDR2 FVKESK. The DNA for the CDR3 is TGTGCCAGCAGCCCTTACTTCGGACAGGGGCCAGAGACCCAGTACTTC. It codes for CASSPYFGQGPETQYF.

This clone was recorded only once. This rearrangement joins TRBV6-5 to TRBJ2-1, with 10 bases aligning to TRBD2. V was clipped by 0 bases and J by 6 bases; unmatched bases: 2. The CDR3 consists of 15 residues. Germline lookup yields CDR1 MNHEY and CDR2 SVGAGI. CDR3 nucleotide sequence: TGTGCCAGCAGTTACTCGACTAGCGGGCCCAATGAGCAGTTCTTC. Protein: CASSYSTSGPNEQFF.

The chain is built from TRBV4-2 and TRBJ2-7; TRBD1 is a possible D gene (5 bases). Trimming left V 4 bases short and J 4 bases short, with 8 bases between. The germline V gene encodes CDR1 LGHNA and CDR2 YNFKEQ. The CDR3 runs 12 residues. The DNA of the CDR3 is TGTGCCAGCAGCCTCACAGGTTACGAGCAGTACTTC. It translates to CASSLTGYEQYF.

V gene TRBV29-1 combines with J gene TRBJ1-2; no definite D call. Between the trimmed V and J ends, which lost 7 bases and 0 bases, there was a span of 15 bases. Germline CDR1 reads SQVTM; CDR2 reads ANQGSEA. The CDR3 spans 14 residues. The CDR3 here is CSATPDVANYGYTF. The CDR3 DNA is TGCAGCGCCACGCCCGACGTTGCTAACTATGGCTACACCTTC.

The CDR3 loop reads CASSQDRSEQETQYF. In nucleotides, the CDR3 is TGCGCCAGCAGCCAAGATCGGTCAGAACAAGAGACCCAGTACTTC. The chain carries TRBV4-3 and TRBJ2-5; D not resolved. This CDR3 region has 15 residues. Trimming took off 0 bases at V and 2 bases at J, with 10 bases between the two ends. Germline lookup yields CDR1 LGHNA and CDR2 YSLEER.